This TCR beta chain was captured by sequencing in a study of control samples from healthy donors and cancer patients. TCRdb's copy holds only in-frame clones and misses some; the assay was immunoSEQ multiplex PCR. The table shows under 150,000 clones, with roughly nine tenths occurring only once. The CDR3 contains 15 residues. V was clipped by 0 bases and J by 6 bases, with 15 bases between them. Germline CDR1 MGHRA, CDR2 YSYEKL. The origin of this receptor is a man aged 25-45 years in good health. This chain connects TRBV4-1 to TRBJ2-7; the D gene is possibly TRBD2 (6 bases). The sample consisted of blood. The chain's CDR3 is CASSQEVTGESEQYF. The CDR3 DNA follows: TGCGCCAGCAGCCAAGAGGTGACGGGAGAGTCCGAGCAGTACTTC.